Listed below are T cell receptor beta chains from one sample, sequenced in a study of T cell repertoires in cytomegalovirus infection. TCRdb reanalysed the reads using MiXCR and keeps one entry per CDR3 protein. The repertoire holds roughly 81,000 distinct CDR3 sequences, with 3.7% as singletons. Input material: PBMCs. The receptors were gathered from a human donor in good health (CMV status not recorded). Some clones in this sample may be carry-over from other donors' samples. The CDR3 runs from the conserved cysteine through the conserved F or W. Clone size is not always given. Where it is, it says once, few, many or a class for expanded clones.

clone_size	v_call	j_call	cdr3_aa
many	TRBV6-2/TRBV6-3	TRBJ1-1	CASSSVTGRMTEAFF
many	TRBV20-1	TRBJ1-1	CSARDASPWVVHTEAFF
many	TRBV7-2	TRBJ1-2	CASSLGRRNYGYTF
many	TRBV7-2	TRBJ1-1	CASSVGRQNTEAFF
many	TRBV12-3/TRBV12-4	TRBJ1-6	CASSPRQGTNSPLHF
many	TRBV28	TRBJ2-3	CASSSPGTSGGRDTQYF
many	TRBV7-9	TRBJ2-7	CASSLFGTGDEQYF
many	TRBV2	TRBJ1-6	CASLRVNNSPLHF
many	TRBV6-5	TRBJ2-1	CASSYVPMSSYNEQFF
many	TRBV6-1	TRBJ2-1	CASSDTDSPYNEQFF
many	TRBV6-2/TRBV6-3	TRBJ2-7	CASSINLAYEQYF
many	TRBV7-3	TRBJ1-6	CASSLREGSPLHF
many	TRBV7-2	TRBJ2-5	CASSLIRTGGKETQYF
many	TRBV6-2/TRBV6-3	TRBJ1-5	CASNRPNQPQHF
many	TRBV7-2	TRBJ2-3	CASSLSGGAEDTQYF
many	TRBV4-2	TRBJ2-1	CASSLPGQGSDEQFF
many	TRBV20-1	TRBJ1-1	CSAPARRGAEAFF
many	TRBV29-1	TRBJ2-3	CSVPQLNTDTQYF
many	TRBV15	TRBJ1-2	CATSREGGGTFNYGYTF
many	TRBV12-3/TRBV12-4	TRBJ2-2	CASSFGGGANTGELFF
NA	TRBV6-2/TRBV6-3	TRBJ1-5	CASSYSTAKIEPQHF
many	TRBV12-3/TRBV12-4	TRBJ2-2	CASRKTGTANTGELFF
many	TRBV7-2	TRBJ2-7	CASSVGTVAYEQYF
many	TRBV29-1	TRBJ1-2	CSGQGLRDGYTF
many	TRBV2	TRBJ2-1	CASSAEAGDNEQFF
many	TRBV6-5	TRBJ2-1	CASRLGGGAYNEQFF
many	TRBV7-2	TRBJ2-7	CASSLQVGQGYEQYF